This T cell receptor beta chain stems from a study of T cells in Graves' hyperthyroidism and ophthalmopathy. Remarks on this clonotype: Its antigen is as yet unknown.

Points from the study as a whole: Researchers found most expanded thyroid clonotypes above 0.001 in blood as well. In simple terms, a model built on 13 V-J features told ophthalmopathy apart from stable hyperthyroidism.

Trimming removed 7 bases from V and 0 bases from J, with 13 bases in between. Germline values: CDR1 SNHLY, CDR2 FYNNEI. The CDR3 extends over 15 amino acids. Regions amplified from RNA transcripts were the TCR beta CDR3 regions. A set of HTBI primers served as the primers for a first-round RT-PCR of the TCR CDR3. One entry per CDR3 protein results from TCRdb running MiXCR on the multiplex PCR reads. Among hundreds of thousands of distinct CDR3 sequences listed, less than 45% were seen once. Exclusions: uncontrolled infection, other autoimmune disease, pregnancy, lactation. Diagnosis rested on symptoms, serum thyroxine and TRAb, thyroid ultrasound, and orbital computed tomography.

Sequenced input: peripheral blood or thyroid tissue (not recorded which). V gene TRBV2 combines with J gene TRBJ1-5; no reliable D call. The clonotype was recovered from an adult man with Graves' disease, either hyperthyroidism or ophthalmopathy (not recorded which). The DNA of the CDR3 is TGTGCCAGCATTCCAGATGCTTATAGCAATCAGCCCCAGCATTTT. This encodes CASIPDAYSNQPQHF.